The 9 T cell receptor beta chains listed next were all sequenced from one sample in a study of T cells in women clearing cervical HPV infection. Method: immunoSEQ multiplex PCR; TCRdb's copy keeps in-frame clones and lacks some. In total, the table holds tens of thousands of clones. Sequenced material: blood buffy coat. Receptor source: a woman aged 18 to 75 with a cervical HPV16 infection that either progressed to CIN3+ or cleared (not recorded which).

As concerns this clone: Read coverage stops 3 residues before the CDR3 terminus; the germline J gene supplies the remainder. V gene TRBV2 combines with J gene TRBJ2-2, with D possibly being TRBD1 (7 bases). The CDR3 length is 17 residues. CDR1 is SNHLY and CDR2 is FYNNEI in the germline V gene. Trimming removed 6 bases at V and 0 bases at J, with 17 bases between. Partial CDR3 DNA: TGTGCCAGCAGCGCCCGGGCAGGGGGGACGAACACCGGGGAG. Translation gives CASSARAGGTNTGE. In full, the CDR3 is CASSARAGGTNTGELFF.

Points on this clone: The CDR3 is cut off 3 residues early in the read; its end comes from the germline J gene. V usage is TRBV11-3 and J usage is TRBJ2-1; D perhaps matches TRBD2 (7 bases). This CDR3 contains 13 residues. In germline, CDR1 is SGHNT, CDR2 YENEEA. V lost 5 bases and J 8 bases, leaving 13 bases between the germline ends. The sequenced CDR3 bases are TGTGCCAGCAGCCCCGGGGGGCTCGATGAG. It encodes CASSPGGLDE. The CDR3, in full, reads CASSPGGLDEQFF.

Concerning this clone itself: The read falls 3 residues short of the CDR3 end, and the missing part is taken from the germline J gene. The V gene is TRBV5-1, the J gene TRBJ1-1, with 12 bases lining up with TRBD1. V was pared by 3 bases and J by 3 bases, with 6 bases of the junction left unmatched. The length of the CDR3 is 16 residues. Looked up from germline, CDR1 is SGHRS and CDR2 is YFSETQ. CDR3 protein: CASSSGQGAIHTEAFF. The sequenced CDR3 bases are TGCGCCAGCAGCTCGGGACAGGGGGCGATCCACACTGAA.

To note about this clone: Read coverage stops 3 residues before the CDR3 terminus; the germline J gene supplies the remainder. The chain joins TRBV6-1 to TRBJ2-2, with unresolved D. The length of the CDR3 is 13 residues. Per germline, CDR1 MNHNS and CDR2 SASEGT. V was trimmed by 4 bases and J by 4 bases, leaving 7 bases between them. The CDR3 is CASSGTTTGELFF. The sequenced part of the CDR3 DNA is TGTGCCAGCAGTGGTACTACCACCGGGGAG.

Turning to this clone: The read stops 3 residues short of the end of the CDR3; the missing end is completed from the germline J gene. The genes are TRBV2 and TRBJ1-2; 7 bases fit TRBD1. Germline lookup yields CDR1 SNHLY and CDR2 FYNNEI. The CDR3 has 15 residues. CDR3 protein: CASSGLRGPLFGYTF. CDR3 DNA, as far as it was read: TGTGCCAGCAGTGGTTTGAGGGGGCCCCTCTTCGGC.

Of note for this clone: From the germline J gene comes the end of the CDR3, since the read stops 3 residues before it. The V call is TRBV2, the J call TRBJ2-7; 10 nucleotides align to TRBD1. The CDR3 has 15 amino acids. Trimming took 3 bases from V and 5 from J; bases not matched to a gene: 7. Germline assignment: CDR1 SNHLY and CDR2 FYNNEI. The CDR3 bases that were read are TGTGCCAGCAGTGATGCGGACAGGGGGGAACACGAG. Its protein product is CASSDADRGEHE. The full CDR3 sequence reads CASSDADRGEHEQYF.

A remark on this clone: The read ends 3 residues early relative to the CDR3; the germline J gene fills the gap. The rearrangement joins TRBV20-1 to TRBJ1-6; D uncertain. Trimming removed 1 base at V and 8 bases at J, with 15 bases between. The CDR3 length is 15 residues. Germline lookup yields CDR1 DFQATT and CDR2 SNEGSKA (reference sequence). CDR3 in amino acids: CSARGDGFGDSPLHF. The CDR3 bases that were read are TGCAGTGCTAGAGGGGATGGATTCGGGGATTCACCC.

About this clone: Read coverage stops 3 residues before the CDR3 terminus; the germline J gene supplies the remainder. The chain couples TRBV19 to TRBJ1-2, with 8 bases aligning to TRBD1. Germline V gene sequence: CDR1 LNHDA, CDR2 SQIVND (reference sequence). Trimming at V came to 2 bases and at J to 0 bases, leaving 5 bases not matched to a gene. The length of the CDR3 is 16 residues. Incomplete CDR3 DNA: TGTGCCAGTAGTATACTCTCACAGGGGGCTAACTATGGC. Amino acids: CASSILSQGANYG. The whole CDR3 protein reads CASSILSQGANYGYTF. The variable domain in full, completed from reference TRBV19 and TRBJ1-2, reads DGGITQSPKYLFRKEGQNVTLSCEQNLNHDAMYWYRQDPGQGLRLIYYSQIVNDFQKGDIAEGYSVSREKKESFPLTVTSAQKNPTAFYLCASSILSQGANYGYTFGSGTRLTVV.

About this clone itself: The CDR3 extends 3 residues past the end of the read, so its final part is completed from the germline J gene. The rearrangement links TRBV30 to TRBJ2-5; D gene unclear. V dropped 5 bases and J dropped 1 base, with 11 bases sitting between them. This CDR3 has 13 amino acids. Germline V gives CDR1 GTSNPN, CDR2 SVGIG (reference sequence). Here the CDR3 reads CAWGPGSQETQYF. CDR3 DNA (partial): TGTGCCTGGGGTCCCGGGTCCCAAGAGACC.